This T cell receptor beta chain came from a study of blood T cell repertoires in COVID-19. About the research overall: COVID-19 samples collected from the United States, Italy and Spain covered acute and convalescent phases. From T cells, B-cell-depleted T cells, or PBMCs came the material, which was cDNA or gDNA.

Original processing methods: How many nucleated cells were present was estimated from reference gene primer amplification. Profiled with immunoSEQ multiplex PCR; TCRdb holds only in-frame clones, not every one. Clone size and V and J calls were adopted from that table, with D and trimming inferred from the DNA. There are around 190,000 clones in the sample; about nine tenths occur only once, and more than 8.5% lies in the top ten. CDR3 length: 14 residues. V was clipped by 2 bases and J by 9 bases; unmatched bases: 8. CDR1 and CDR2 (germline): SGHRS, YFSETQ. The sample taken for sequencing was PBMCs or T cells enriched from blood (not recorded which). The source is a woman younger than 35 who had recovered from COVID-19. This chain connects TRBV5-1 to TRBJ2-1; 7 bases map to TRBD2. The CDR3 DNA reads TGCGCCAGCAGCTTAGGGGAGGGGCCGAGTGAGCAGTTCTTC. Amino acids: CASSLGEGPSEQFF. Based on the CDR3 plus reference TRBV5-1 and TRBJ2-1, the full variable domain is KAGVTQTPRYLIKTRGQQVTLSCSPISGHRSVSWYQQTPGQGLQFLFEYFSETQRNKGNFPGRFSGRQFSNSRSEMNVSTLELGDSALYLCASSLGEGPSEQFFGPGTRLTVL.